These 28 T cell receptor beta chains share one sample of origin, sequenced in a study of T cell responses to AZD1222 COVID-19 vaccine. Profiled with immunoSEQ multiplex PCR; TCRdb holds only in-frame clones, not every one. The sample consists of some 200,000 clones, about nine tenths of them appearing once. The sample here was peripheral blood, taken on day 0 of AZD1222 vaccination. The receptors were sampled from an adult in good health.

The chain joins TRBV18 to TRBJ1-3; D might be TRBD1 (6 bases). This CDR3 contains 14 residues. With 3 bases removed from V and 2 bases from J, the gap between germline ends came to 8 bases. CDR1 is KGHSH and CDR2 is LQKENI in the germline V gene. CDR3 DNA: TGTGCCAGCTCACCCTACAGGGCTGGAAACACCATATATTTT. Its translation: CASSPYRAGNTIYF.

The CDR3: CASSLALRGETQYF. Here the CDR3 DNA reads TGTGCCAGCAGCTTAGCTTTGAGGGGAGAGACCCAGTACTTC. The chain couples TRBV11-2 to TRBJ2-5; D is perhaps TRBD1 or TRBD2 (5 bases each). CDR1 is SGHAT, CDR2 FQNNGV, per germline. Trimming took 1 base from V and 4 from J, leaving 10 bases between them. CDR3 length: 14 residues.

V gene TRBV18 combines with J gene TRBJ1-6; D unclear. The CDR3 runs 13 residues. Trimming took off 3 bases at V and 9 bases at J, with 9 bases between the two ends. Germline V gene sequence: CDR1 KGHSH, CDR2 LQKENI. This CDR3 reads CASSPLAASPLHF. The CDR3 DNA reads TGTGCCAGCTCACCGCTGGCGGCTTCACCCCTCCACTTT.

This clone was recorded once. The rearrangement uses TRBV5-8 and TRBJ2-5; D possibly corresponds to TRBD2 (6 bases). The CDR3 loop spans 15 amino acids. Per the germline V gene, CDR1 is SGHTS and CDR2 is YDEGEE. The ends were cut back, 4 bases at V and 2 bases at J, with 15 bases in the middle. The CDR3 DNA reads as TGTGCCAGCAGCCCTTACGGGACTGCTCAAGAGACCCAGTACTTC. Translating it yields CASSPYGTAQETQYF.

CDR3 DNA: TGTGCCAGCAGCTTAGCTGGACATTCCGGAAAACTGTTTTTT. Translating it yields CASSLAGHSGKLFF. The rearrangement links TRBV7-8 to TRBJ1-4, with D perhaps TRBD1 (5 bases). V was trimmed by 0 bases and J by 10 bases, leaving 12 bases between them. The CDR3 contains 14 residues. Germline-derived CDR1 and CDR2 are SGHVS and FQNEAQ.

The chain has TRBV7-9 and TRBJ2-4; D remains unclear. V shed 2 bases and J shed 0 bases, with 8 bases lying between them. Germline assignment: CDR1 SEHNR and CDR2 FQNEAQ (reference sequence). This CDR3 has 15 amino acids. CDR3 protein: CASSLPSLAKNIQYF. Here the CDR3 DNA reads TGTGCCAGCAGCTTACCTTCTCTAGCCAAAAACATTCAGTACTTC. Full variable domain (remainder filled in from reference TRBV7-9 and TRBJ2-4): DTGVSQNPRHKITKRGQNVTFRCDPISEHNRLYWYRQTLGQGPEFLTYFQNEAQLEKSRLLSDRFSAERPKGSFSTLEIQRTEQGDSAMYLCASSLPSLAKNIQYFGAGTRLSVL.

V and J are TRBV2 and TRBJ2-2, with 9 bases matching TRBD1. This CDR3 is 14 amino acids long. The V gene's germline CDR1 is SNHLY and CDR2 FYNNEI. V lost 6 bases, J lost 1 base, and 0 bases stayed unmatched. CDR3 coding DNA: TGTGCCAGCAGGGACAGGGGGAACACCGGGGAGCTGTTTTTT. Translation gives CASRDRGNTGELFF.

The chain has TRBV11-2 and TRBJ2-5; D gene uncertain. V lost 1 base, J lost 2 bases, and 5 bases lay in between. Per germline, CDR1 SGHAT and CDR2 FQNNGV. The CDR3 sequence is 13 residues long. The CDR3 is CASSLGLQETQYF. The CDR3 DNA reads TGTGCCAGCAGCTTAGGCCTACAAGAGACCCAGTACTTC.

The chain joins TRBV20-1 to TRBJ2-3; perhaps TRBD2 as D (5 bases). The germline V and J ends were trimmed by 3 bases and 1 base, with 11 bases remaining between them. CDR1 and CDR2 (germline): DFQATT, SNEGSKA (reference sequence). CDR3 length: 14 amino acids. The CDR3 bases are TGCAGTGCTAGTCCGGACTTTCGCACAGATACGCAGTATTTT. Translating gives CSASPDFRTDTQYF.

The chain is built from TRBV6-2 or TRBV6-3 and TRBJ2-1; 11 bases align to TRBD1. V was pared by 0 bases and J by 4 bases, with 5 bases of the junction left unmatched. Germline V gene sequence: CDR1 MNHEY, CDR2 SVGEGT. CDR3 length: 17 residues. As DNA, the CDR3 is TGTGCCAGCAGTTACTCGGGACAGGGGGTCATTTACAATGAGCAGTTCTTC. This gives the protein CASSYSGQGVIYNEQFF.

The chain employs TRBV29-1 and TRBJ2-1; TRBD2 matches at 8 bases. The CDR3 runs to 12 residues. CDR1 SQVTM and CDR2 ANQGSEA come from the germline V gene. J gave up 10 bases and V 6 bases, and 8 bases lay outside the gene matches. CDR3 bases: TGCAGCGTCGCAAGGGCGGGGGGCGAGCAGTTCTTC. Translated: CSVARAGGEQFF.

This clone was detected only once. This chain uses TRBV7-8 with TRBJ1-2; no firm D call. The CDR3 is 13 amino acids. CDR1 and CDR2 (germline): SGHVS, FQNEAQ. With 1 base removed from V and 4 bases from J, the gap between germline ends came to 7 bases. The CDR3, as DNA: TGTGCCAGCAGCTTAGTAGGGTCCTATGGCTACACCTTC. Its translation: CASSLVGSYGYTF.

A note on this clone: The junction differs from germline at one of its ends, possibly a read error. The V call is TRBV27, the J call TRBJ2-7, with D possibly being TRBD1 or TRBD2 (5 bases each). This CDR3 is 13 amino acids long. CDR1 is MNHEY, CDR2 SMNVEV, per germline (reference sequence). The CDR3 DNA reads TGTGCCAGCACCGACGGGCCGGGGACGATCTTTATCTTC. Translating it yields CASTDGPGTIFIF.

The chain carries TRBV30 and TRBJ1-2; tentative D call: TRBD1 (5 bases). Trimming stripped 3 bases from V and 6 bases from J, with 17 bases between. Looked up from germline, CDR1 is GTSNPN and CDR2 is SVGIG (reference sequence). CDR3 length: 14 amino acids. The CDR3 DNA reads TGTGCCTGGAGCCCCCTCAGGGAGGAAGATGGCTACACCTTC. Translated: CAWSPLREEDGYTF.

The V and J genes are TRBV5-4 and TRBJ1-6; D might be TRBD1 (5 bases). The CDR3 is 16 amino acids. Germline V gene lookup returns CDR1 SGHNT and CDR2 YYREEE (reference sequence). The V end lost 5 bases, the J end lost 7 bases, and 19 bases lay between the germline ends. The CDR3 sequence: CASSTPSGTRNSPLHF. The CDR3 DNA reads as TGTGCCAGCAGTACCCCTTCCGGGACCCGCAATTCACCCCTCCACTTT.

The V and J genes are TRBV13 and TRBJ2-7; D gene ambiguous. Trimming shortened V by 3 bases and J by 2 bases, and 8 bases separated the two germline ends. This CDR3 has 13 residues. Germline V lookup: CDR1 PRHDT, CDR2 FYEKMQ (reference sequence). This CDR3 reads CASSFGTAYEQYF. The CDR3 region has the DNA TGTGCCAGCAGCTTTGGTACCGCCTACGAGCAGTACTTC.

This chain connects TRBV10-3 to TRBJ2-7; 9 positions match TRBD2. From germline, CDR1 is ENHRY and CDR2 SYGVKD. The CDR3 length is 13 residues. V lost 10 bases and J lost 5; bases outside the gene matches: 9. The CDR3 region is CATLQAGGNEQYF. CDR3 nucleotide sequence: TGTGCCACCCTCCAAGCGGGAGGTAACGAGCAGTACTTC.

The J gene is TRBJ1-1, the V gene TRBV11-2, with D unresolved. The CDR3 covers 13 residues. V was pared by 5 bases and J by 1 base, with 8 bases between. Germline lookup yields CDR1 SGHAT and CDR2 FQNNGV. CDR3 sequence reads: CASSQQGNTEAFF. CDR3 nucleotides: TGTGCCAGCAGCCAACAAGGGAACACTGAAGCTTTCTTT.

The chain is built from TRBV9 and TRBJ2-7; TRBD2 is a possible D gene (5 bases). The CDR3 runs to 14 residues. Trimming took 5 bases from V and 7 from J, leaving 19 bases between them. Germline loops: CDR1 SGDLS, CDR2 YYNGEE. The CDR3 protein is CASSKDLATGEQYF. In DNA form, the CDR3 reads TGTGCCAGCAGTAAGGACTTAGCGACGGGTGAGCAGTACTTC. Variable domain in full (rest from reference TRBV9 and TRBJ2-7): DSGVTQTPKHLITATGQRVTLRCSPRSGDLSVYWYQQSLDQGLQFLIQYYNGEERAKGNILERFSAQQFPDLHSELNLSSLELGDSALYFCASSKDLATGEQYFGPGTRLTVT.

In nucleotides, the CDR3 is TGCAGCGTTCGACAAGCCTACGAGCAGTACTTC. This encodes CSVRQAYEQYF. The chain is built from TRBV29-1 and TRBJ2-7; D is unresolved. Looked up from germline, CDR1 is SQVTM and CDR2 is ANQGSEA. The CDR3 consists of 11 residues. The V and J ends lost 5 bases and 2 bases respectively, with 7 bases between them.

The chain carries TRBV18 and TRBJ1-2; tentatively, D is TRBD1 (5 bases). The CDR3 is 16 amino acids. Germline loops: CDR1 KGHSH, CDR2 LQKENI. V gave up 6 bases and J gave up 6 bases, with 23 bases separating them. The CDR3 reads CASSPTRTPDSHGYTF. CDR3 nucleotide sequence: TGTGCCAGCTCTCCAACGCGGACACCAGACTCGCATGGCTACACCTTC. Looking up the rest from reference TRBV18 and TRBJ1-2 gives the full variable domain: NAGVMQNPRHLVRRRGQEARLRCSPMKGHSHVYWYRQLPEEGLKFMVYLQKENIIDESGMPKERFSAEFPKEGPSILRIQQVVRGDSAAYFCASSPTRTPDSHGYTFGSGTRLTVV.

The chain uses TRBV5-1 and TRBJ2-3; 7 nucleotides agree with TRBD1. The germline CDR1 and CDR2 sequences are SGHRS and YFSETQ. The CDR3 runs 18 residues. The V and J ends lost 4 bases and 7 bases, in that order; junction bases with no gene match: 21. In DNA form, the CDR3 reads TGCGCCAGCAGCCGAGAACCACAGACCGGGACAGCAGCACATACGCAGTATTTT. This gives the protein CASSREPQTGTAAHTQYF.

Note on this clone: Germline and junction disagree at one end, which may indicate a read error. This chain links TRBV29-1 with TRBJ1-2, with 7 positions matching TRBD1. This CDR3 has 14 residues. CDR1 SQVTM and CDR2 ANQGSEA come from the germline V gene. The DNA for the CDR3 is TGCAGCGTAGAAGGCAGGGGGAACGACTATGGCTACACCTTC. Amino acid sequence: CSVEGRGNDYGYTF.

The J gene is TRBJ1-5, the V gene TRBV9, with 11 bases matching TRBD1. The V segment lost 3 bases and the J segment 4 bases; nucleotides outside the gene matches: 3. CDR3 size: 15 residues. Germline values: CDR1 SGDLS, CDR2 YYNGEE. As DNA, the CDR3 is TGTGCCAGCAGCGCCGGGACAGGGGGAAATCAGCCCCAGCATTTT. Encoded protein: CASSAGTGGNQPQHF.

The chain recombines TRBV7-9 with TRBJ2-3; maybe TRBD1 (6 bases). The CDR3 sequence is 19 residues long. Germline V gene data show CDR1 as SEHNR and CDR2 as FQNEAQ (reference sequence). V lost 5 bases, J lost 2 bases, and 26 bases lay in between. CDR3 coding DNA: TGTGCCAGCAGCAGAGGGACACCGAGAGGGCGAATGGACACAGATACGCAGTATTTT. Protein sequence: CASSRGTPRGRMDTDTQYF.

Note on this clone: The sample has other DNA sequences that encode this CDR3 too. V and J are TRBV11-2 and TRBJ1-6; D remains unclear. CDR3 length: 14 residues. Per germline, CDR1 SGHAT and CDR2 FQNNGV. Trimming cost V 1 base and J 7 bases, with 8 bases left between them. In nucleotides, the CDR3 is TGTGCCAGCAGCTTAGGGGGAGCCAATTCACCCCTCCACTTT. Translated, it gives CASSLGGANSPLHF.

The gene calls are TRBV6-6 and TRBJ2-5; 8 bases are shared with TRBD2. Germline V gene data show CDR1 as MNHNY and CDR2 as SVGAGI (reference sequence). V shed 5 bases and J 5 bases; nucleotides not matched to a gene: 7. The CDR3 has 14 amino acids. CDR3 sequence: CASSSRLALETQYF. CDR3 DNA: TGTGCCAGCAGTAGCCGACTAGCGTTGGAGACCCAGTACTTC.

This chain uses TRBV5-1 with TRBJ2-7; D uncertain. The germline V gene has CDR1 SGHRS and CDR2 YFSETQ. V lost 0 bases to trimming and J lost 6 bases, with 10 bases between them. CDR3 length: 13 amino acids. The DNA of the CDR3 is TGCGCCAGCAGCTTGGGAACTGGACGCGAGCAGTACTTC. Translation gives CASSLGTGREQYF.